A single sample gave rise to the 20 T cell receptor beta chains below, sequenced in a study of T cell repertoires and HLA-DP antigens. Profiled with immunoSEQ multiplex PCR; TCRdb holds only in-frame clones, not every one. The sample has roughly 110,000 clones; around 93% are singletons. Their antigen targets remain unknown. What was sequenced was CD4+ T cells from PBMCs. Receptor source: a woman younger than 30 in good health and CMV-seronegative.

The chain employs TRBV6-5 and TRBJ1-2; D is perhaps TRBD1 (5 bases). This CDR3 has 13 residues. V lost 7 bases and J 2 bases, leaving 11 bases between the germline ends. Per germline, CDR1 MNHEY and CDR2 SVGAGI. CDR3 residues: CASTRGRNYGYTF. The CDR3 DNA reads TGTGCCAGCACCCGGGGACGGAACTATGGCTACACCTTC.

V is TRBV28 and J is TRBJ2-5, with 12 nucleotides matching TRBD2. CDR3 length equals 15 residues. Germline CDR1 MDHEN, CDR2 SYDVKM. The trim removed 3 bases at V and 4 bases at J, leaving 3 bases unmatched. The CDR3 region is CASSFLAGGGETQYF. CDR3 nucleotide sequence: TGTGCCAGCAGTTTTCTAGCGGGAGGGGGAGAGACCCAGTACTTC.

CDR3 loop: CASALDGTQYF. The CDR3 region has the DNA TGTGCCAGCGCCCTTGATGGTACGCAGTATTTT. The chain recombines TRBV2 with TRBJ2-3; D is unresolved. CDR3 length: 11 residues. Germline CDR1 and CDR2: SNHLY and FYNNEI. Trimming took off 8 bases at V and 8 bases at J, with 11 bases between the two ends.

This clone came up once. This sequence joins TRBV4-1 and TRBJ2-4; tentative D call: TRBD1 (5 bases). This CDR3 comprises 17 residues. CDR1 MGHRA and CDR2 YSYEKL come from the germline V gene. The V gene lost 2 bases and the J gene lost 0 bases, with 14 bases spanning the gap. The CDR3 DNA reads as TGCGCCAGCAGCCAACCTACCAGGGCATTAGCCAAAAACATTCAGTACTTC. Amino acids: CASSQPTRALAKNIQYF.

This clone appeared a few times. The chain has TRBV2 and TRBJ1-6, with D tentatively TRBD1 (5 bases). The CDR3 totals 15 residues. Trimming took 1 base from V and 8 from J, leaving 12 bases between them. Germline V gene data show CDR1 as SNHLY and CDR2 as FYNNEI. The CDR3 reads CASSEEGTGYSPLHF. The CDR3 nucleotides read TGTGCCAGCAGTGAAGAGGGGACGGGTTATTCACCCCTCCACTTT.

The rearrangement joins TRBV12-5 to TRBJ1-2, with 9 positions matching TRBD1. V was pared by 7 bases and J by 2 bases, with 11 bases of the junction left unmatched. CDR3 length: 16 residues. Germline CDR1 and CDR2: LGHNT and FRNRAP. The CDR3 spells CASVPTGGSGNYGYTF. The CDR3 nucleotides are TGTGCTAGTGTTCCCACAGGGGGCTCGGGAAACTATGGCTACACCTTC.

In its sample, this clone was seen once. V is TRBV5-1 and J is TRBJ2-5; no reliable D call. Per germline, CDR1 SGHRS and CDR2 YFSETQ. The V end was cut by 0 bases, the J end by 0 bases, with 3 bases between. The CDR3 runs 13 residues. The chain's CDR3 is CASSLGDQETQYF. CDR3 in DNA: TGCGCCAGCAGCTTGGGGGACCAAGAGACCCAGTACTTC. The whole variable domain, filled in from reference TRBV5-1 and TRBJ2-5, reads KAGVTQTPRYLIKTRGQQVTLSCSPISGHRSVSWYQQTPGQGLQFLFEYFSETQRNKGNFPGRFSGRQFSNSRSEMNVSTLELGDSALYLCASSLGDQETQYFGPGTRLLVL.

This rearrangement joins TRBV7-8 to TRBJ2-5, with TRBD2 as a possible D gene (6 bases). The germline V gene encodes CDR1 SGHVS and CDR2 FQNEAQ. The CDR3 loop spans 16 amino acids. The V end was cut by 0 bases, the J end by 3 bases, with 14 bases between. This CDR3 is CASSLAREIWEETQYF. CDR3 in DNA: TGTGCCAGCAGCTTAGCTCGGGAGATTTGGGAAGAGACCCAGTACTTC.

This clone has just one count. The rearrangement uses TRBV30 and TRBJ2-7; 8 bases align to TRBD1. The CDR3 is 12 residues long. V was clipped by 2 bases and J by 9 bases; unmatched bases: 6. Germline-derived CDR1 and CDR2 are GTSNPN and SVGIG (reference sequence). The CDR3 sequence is CAWSSDRAGQYF. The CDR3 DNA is TGTGCCTGGAGTTCGGACAGGGCTGGGCAGTACTTC.

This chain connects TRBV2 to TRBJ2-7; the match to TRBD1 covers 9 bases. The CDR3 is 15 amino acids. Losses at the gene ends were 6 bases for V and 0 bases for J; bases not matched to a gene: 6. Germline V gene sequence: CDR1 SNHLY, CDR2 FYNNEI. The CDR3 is CASSQQGAVSYEQYF. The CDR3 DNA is TGTGCCAGCAGCCAACAGGGGGCTGTCTCCTACGAGCAGTACTTC.

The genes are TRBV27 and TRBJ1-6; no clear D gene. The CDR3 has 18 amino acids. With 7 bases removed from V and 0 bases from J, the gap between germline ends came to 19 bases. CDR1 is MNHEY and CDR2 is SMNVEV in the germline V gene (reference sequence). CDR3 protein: CASKWVTGSSSYNSPLHF. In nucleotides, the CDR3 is TGTGCCAGCAAATGGGTCACGGGGTCAAGCTCCTATAATTCACCCCTCCACTTT.

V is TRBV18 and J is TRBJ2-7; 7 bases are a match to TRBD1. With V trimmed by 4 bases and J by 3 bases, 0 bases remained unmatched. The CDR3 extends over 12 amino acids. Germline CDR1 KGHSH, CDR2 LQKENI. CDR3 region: CASSRDSYEQYV. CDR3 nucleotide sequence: TGTGCCAGCTCACGGGACAGCTACGAGCAGTACGTC.

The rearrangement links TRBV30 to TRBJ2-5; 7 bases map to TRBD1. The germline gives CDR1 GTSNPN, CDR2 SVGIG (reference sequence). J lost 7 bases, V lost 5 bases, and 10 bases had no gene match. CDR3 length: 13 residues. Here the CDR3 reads CAWGKDRVVTQYF. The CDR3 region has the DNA TGTGCCTGGGGTAAAGACAGGGTCGTGACCCAGTACTTC.

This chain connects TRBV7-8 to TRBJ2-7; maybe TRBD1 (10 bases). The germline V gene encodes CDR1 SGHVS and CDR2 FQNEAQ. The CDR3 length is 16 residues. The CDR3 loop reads CASSLAGQGLSYEQYV. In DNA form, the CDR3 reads TGTGCCAGCAGCCTAGCGGGACAGGGGCTTTCCTACGAGCAGTACGTC.

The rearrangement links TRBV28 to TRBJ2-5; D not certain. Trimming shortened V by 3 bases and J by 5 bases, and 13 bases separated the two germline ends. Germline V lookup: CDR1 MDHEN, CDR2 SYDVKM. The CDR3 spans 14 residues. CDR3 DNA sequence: TGTGCCAGCAGTTTCCAGATCCCGGGCGAGACCCAGTACTTC. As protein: CASSFQIPGETQYF.

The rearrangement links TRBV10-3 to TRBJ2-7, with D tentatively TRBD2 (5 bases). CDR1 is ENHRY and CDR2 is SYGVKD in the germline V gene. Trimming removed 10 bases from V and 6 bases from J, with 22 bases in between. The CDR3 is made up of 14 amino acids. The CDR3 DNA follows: TGTGCCACCAGCGGTCGCGAGGAGTGGAGCGAGCAGTACTTC. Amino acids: CATSGREEWSEQYF.

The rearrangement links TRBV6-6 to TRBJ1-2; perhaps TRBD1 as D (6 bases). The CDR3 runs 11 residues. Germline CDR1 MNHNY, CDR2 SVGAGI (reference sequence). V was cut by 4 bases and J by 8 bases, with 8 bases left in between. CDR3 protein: CASSWGQGYTF. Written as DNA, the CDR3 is TGTGCCAGCAGTTGGGGGCAGGGCTACACCTTC.

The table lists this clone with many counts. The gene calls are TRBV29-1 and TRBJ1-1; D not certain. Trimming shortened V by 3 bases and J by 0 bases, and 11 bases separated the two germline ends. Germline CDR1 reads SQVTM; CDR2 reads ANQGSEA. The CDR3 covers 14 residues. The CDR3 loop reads CSVEGQVMNTEAFF. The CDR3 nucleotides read TGCAGCGTTGAGGGCCAGGTCATGAACACTGAAGCTTTCTTT.

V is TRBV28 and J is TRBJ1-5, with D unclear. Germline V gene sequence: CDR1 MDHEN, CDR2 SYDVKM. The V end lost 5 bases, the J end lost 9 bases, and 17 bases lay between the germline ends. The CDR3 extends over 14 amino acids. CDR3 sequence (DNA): TGTGCCAGCAGTCGCCGGACGGTTCATCGGCCCCAGCATTTT. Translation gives CASSRRTVHRPQHF.

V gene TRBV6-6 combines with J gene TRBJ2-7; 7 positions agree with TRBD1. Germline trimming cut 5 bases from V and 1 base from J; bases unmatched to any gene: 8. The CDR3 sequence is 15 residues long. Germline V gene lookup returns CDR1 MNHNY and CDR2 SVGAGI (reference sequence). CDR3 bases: TGTGCCAGCAGTGGCCGACCACAGGGGTCCTACGAGCAGTACGTC. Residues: CASSGRPQGSYEQYV.